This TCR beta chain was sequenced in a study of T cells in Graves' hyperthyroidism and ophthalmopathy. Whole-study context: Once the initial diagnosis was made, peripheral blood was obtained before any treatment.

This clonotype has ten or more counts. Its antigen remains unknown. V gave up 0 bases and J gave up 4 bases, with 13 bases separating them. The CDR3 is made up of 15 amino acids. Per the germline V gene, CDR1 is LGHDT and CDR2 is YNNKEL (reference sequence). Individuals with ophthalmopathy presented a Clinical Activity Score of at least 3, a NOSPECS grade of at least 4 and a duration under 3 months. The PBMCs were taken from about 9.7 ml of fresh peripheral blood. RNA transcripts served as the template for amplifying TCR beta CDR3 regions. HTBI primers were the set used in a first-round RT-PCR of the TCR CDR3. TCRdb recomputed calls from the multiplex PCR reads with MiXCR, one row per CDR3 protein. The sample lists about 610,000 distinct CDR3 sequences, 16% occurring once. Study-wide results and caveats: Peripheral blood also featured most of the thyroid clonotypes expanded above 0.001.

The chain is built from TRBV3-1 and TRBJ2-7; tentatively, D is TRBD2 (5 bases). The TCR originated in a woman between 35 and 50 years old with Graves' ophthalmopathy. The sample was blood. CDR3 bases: TGTGCCAGCAGCCAAGATAGCGTTGCGGCTTACGAGCAGTACTTC. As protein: CASSQDSVAAYEQYF.